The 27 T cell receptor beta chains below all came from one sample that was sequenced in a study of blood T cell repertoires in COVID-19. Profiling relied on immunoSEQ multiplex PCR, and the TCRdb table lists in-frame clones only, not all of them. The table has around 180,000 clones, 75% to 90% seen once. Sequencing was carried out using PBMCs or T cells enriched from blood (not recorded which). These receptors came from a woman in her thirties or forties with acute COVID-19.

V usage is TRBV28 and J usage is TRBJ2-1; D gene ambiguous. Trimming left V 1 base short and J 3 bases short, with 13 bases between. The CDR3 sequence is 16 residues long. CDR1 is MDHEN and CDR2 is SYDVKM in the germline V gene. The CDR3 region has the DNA TGTGCCAGCAGTTTATTGGGCACCCCGAACTACAATGAGCAGTTCTTC. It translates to CASSLLGTPNYNEQFF.

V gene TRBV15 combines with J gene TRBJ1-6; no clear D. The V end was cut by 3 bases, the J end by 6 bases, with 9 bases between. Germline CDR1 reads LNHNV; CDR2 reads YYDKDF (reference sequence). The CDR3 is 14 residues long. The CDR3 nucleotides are TGTGCCACCAGCAGGGGAGAGACTAATTCACCCCTCCACTTT. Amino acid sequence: CATSRGETNSPLHF. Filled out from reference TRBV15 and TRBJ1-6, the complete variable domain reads DAMVIQNPRYQVTQFGKPVTLSCSQTLNHNVMYWYQQKSSQAPKLLFHYYDKDFNNEADTPDNFQSRRPNTSFCFLDIRSPGLGDTAMYLCATSRGETNSPLHFGNGTRLTVT.

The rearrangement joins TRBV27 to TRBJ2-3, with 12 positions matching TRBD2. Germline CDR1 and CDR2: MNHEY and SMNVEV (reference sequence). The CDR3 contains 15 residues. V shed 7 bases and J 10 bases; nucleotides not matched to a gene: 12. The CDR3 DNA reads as TGTGCCAGCACGGGGACTAGCGGGTCCCGGGCTGCGCAGTATTTT. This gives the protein CASTGTSGSRAAQYF.

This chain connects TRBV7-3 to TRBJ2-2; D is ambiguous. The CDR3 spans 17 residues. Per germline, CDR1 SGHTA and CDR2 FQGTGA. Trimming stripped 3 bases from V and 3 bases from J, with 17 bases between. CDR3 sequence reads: CASSFPPSETDTGELFF. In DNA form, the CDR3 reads TGTGCCAGCAGCTTCCCCCCCAGCGAGACGGACACCGGGGAGCTGTTTTTT.

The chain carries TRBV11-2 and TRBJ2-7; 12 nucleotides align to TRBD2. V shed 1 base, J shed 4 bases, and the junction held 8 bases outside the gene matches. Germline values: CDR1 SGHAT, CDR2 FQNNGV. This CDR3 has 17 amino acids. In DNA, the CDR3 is TGTGCCAGCAGCTTAGTACCTAGCGGGAGGGCGGTTTACGAGCAGTACTTC. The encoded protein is CASSLVPSGRAVYEQYF.

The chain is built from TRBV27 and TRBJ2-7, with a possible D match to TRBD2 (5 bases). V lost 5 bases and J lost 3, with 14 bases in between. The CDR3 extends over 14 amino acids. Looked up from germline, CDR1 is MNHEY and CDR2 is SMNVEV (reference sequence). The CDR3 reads CASSPTGKDYEQYF. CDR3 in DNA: TGTGCCAGCAGTCCCACCGGGAAAGACTACGAGCAGTACTTC.

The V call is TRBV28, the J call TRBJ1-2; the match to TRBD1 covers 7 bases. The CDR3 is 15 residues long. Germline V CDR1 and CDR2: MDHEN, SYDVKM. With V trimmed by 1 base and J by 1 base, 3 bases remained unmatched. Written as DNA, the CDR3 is TGTGCCAGCAGTTTATTTGACAGGGTTAACTATGGCTACACCTTC. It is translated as CASSLFDRVNYGYTF.

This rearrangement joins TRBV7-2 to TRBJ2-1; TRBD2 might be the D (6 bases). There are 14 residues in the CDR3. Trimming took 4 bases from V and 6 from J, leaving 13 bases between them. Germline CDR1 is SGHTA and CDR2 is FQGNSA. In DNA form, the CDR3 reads TGTGCCAGCAGCTCACCGGGGGTGCGCAATGAGCAGTTCTTC. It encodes CASSSPGVRNEQFF. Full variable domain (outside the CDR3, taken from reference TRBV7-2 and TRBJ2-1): GAGVSQSPSNKVTEKGKDVELRCDPISGHTALYWYRQSLGQGLEFLIYFQGNSAPDKSGLPSDRFSAERTGGSVSTLTIQRTQQEDSAVYLCASSSPGVRNEQFFGPGTRLTVL.

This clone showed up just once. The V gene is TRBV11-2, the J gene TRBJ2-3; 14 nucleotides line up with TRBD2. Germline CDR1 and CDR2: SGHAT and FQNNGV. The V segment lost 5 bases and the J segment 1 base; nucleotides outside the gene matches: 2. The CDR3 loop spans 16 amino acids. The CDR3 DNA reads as TGTGCCAGCAGCGGGGGACTAGCGGGGGGCACAGATACGCAGTATTTT. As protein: CASSGGLAGGTDTQYF.

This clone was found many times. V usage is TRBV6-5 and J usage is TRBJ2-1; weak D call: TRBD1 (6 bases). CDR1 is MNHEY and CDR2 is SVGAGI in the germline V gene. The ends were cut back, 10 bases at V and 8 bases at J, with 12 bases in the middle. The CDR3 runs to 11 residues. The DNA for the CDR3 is TGTGCCACCACTAGGGGGTATGAGCAGTTCTTC. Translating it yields CATTRGYEQFF.

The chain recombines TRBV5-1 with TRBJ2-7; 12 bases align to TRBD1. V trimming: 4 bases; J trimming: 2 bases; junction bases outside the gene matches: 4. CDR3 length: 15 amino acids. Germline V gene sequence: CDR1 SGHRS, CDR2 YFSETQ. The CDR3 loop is CASSLGTGGAYEQYF. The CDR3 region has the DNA TGCGCCAGCAGCCTTGGGACAGGGGGCGCCTACGAGCAGTACTTC. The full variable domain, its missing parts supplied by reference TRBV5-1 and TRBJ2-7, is KAGVTQTPRYLIKTRGQQVTLSCSPISGHRSVSWYQQTPGQGLQFLFEYFSETQRNKGNFPGRFSGRQFSNSRSEMNVSTLELGDSALYLCASSLGTGGAYEQYFGPGTRLTVT.

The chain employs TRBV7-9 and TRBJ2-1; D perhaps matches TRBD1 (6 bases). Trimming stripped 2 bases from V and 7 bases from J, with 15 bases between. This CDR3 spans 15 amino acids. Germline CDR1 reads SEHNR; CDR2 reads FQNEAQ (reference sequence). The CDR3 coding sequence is TGTGCCAGCAGCTTAATAAGGACAGCACTGAATGAGCAGTTCTTC. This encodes CASSLIRTALNEQFF.

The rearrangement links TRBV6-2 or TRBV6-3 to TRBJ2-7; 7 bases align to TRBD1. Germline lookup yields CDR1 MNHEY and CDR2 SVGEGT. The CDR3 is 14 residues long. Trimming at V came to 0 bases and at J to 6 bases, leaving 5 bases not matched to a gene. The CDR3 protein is CASSYSHRGSEQYF. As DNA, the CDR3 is TGTGCCAGCAGTTACTCTCACAGGGGCAGCGAGCAGTACTTC.

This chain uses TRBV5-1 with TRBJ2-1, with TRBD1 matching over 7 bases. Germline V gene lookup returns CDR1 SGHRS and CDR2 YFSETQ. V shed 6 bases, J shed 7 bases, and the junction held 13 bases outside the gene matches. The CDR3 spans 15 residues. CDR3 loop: CASTPPGGRGNEQFF. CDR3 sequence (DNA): TGCGCCAGCACCCCCCCCGGTGGCAGGGGGAATGAGCAGTTCTTC.

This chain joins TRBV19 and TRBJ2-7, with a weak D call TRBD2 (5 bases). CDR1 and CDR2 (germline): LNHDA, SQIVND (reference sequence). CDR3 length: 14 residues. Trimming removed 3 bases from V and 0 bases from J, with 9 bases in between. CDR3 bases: TGTGCCAGTAGTATCTTTCGGGGCTCCTACGAGCAGTACTTC. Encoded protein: CASSIFRGSYEQYF.

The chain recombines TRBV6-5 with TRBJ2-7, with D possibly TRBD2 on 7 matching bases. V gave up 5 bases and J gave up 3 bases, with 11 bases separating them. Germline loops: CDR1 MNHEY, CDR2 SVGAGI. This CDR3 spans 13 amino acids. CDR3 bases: TGTGCCAGCAGTCGGGGGGCCAACTACGAGCAGTACTTC. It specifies CASSRGANYEQYF.

The CDR3 is CASSSVVGGELFF. The CDR3 region has the DNA TGTGCCAGCAGTTCAGTCGTGGGGGGTGAACTGTTTTTT. The chain recombines TRBV6-5 with TRBJ1-4, with D perhaps matching TRBD1 (5 bases). The V gene's germline CDR1 is MNHEY and CDR2 SVGAGI. The V and J ends lost 4 bases and 12 bases respectively, with 15 bases between them. The CDR3 is 13 residues long.

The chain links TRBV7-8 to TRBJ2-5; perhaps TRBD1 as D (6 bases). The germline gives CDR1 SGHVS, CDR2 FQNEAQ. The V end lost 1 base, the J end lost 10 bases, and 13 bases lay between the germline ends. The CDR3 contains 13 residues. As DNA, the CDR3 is TGTGCCAGCAGCTTAGAACAGGGTAGGGGCCAGTACTTC. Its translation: CASSLEQGRGQYF.

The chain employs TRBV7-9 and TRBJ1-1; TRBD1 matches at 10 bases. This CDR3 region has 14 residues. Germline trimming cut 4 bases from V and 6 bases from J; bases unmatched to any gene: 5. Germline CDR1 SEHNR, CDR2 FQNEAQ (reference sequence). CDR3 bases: TGTGCCAGCAGCTCGACAGGGGGCGCATCTGAAGCTTTCTTT. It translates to CASSSTGGASEAFF.

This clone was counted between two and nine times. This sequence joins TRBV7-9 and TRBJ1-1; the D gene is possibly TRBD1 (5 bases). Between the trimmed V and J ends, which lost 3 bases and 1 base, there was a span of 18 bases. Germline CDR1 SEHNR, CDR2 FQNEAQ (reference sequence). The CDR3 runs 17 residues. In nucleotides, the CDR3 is TGTGCCAGCAGCTTTCCCTCAAAGGGGTTAAAGAACACTGAAGCTTTCTTT. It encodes CASSFPSKGLKNTEAFF.

CDR3 sequence: CASRLVVRGRDSNQPQHF. In DNA, the CDR3 is TGTGCAAGTCGCTTAGTGGTAAGGGGGAGGGATAGCAATCAGCCCCAGCATTTT. The V gene is TRBV12-2, the J gene TRBJ1-5. TRBV12-2 is a listed pseudogene. The CDR3 consists of 18 residues.

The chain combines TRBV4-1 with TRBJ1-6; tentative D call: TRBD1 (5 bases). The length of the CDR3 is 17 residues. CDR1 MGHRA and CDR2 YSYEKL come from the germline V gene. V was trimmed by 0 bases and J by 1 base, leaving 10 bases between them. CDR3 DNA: TGCGCCAGCAGCCAAGAGACGGGGGTTTCCTATAATTCACCCCTCCACTTT. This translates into CASSQETGVSYNSPLHF.

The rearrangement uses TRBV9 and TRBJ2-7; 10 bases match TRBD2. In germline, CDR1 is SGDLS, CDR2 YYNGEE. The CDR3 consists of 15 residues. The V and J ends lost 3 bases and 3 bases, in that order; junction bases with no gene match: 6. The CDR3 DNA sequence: TGTGCCAGCAGCGCCGGAATAGCGGGGGGCTACGAGCAGTACTTC. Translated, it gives CASSAGIAGGYEQYF.

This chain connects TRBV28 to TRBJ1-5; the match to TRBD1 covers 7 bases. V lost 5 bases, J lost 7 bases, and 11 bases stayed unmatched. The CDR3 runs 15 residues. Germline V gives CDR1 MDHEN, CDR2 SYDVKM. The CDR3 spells CASSPPRTGGQPQHF. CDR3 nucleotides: TGTGCCAGCAGTCCCCCCCGGACAGGCGGACAGCCCCAGCATTTT.

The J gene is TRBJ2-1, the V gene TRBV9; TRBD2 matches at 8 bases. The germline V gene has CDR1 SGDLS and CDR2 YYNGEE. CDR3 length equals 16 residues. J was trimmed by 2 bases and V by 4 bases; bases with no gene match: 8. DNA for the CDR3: TGTGCCAGCAGCCCGGTTACAGCGGGGGCCTACAATGAGCAGTTCTTC. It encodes CASSPVTAGAYNEQFF.

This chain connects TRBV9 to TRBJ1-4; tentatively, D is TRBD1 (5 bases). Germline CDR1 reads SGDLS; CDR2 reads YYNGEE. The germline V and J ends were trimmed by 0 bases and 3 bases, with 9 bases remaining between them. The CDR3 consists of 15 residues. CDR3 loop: CASSVGGGANEKLFF. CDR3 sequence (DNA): TGTGCCAGCAGCGTAGGCGGGGGGGCTAATGAAAAACTGTTTTTT.

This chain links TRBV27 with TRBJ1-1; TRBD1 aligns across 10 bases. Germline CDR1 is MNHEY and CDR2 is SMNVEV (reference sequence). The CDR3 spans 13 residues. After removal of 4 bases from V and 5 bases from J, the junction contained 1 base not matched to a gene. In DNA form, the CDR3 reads TGTGCCAGCAGTTCGGACAGGGGGACTGAAGCTTTCTTT. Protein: CASSSDRGTEAFF.